The sequence of this TCR beta chain was determined in a study of CXCR3-negative and CXCR3-positive naive CD8 T cells. About this clonotype itself: Its antigen remains unidentified.

The CDR3 has 16 amino acids. Study results and limitations: In both naive subsets diversity was comparably high, whereas memory CD8+ cells showed much lower diversity. Researchers report CXCR3 expression partially decreased after cryopreservation, with fresh PBMCs used in most assays.

Carrying UMI labels, the TRB cDNA libraries were prepared through 5' RACE. TCRdb derives one entry per CDR3 protein from the 5' RACE reads, leaving out DNA. The specimen's table records around 140,000 distinct CDR3 sequences. The chain carries TRBV12-3 or TRBV12-4 and TRBJ2-6. This sequence was found in a human donor in good health. Some clones in this sample may be carry-over from other donors' samples. Sequencing was done on a sample of naive CXCR3- CD8+ T cells from blood. Sample subset: CD45RO-CCR7+CD27+CD95- naive CD8+ T cells lacking CXCR3 (TNR3-). CDR3 amino acids: CASSFRGLSGANVLTF.